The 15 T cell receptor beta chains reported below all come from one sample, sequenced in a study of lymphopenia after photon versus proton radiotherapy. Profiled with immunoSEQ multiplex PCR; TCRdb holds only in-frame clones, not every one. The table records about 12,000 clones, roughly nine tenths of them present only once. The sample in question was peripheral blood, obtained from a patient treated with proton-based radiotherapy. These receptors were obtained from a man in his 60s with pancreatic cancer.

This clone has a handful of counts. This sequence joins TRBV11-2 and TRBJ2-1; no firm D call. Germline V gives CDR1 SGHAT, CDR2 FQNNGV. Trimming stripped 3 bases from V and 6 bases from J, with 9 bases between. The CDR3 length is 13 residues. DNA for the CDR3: TGTGCCAGCAGCTTCTCCCCCGGCAATGAGCAGTTCTTC. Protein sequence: CASSFSPGNEQFF.

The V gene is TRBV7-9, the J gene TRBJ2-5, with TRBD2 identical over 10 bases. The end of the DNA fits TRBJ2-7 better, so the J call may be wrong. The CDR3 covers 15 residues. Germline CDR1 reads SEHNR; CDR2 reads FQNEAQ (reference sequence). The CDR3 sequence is CASSPGLASSYEQYF. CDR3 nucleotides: TGTGCCAGCAGCCCGGGACTAGCGTCCTCCTACGAGCAGTACTTC.

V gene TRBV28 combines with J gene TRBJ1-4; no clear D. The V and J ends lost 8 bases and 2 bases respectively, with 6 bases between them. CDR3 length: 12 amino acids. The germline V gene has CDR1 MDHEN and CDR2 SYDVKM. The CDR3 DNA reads TGTGCCAGCGGGGTTACTAATGAAAAACTGTTTTTT. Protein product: CASGVTNEKLFF.

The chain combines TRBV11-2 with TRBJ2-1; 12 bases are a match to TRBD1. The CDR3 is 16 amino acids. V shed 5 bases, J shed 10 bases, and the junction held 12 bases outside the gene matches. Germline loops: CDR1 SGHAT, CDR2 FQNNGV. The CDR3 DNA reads TGTGCCAGCAGCCCCCACCCCGGGACAGGGGGCGGCGAGCAGTTCTTC. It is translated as CASSPHPGTGGGEQFF.

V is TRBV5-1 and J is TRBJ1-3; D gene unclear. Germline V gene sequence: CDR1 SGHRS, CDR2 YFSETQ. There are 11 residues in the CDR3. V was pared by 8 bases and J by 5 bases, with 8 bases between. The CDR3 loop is CASTDRNTIYF. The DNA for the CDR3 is TGCGCCAGTACGGACCGAAACACCATATATTTT.

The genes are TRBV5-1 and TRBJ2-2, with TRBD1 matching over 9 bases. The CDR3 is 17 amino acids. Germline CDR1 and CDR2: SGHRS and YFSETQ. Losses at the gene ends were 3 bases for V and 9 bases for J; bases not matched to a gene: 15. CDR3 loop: CASSSALGQGFLRELFF. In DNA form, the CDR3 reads TGCGCCAGCAGCTCCGCCCTCGGACAGGGGTTTCTCCGGGAGCTGTTTTTT.

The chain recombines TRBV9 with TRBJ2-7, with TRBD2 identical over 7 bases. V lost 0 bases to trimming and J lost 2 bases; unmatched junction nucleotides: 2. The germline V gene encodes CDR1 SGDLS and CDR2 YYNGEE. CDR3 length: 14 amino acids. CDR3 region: CASSVEGGAYEQYF. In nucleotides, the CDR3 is TGTGCCAGCAGCGTAGAGGGAGGGGCCTACGAGCAGTACTTC.

CDR3 sequence: CATAGGYETQYF. As DNA, the CDR3 is TGTGCCACCGCAGGCGGTTATGAGACCCAGTACTTC. The rearrangement uses TRBV11-2 and TRBJ2-5; D gene uncertain. This CDR3 has 12 residues. Trimming shortened V by 10 bases and J by 5 bases, and 14 bases separated the two germline ends. Per germline, CDR1 SGHAT and CDR2 FQNNGV.

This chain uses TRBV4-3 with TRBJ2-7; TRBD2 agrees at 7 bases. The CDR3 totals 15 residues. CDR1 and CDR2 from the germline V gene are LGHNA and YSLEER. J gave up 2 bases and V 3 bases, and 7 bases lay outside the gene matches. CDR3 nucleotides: TGCGCCAGCAGCCAGGGGCGGGAGTTAACCTACGAGCAGTACTTC. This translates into CASSQGRELTYEQYF.

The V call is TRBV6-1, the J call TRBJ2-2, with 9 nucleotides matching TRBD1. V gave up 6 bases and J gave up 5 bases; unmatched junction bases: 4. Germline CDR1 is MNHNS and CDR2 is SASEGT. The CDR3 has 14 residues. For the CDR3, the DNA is TGTGCCAGCAGCGAACAGGGGGCGACCGGGGAGCTGTTTTTT. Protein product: CASSEQGATGELFF.

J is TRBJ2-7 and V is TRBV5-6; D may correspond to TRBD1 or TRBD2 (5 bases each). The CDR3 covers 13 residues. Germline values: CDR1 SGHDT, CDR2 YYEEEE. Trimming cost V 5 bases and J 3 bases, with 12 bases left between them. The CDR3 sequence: CASRKAGSYEQYF. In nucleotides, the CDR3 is TGTGCCAGCAGGAAAGCAGGGAGCTACGAGCAGTACTTC.

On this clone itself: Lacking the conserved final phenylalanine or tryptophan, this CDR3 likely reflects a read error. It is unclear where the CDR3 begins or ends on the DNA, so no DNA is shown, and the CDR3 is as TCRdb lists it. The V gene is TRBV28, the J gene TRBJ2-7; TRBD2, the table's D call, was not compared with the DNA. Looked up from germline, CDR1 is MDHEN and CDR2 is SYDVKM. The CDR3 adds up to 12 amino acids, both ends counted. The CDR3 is CASRLGTGPLVL.

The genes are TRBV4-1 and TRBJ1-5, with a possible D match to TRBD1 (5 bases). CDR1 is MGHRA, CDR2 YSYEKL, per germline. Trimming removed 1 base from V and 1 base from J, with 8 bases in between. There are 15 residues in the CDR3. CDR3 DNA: TGCGCCAGCAGCCAAGCCTGGGACAGCAATCAGCCCCAGCATTTT. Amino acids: CASSQAWDSNQPQHF.

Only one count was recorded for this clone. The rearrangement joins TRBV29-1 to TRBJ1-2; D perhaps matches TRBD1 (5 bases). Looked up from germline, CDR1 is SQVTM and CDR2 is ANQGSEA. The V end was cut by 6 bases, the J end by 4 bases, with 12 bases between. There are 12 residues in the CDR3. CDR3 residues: CSVGLGTYGYTF. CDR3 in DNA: TGCAGCGTGGGGCTGGGTACCTATGGCTACACCTTC.

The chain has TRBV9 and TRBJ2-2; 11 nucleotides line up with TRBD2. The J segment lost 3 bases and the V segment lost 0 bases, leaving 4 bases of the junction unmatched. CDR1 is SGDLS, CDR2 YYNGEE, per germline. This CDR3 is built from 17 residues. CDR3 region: CASSVEGGLADTGELFF. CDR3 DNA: TGTGCCAGCAGCGTAGAGGGGGGACTAGCGGACACCGGGGAGCTGTTTTTT.